Included here is one T cell receptor (beta chain) sequence, with context. The sample comes from a study of blood T cells in healthy people across ages. Combining a sample-barcoded 5' primer with a J-beta primer mix, a second PCR ran for roughly 7 to 11 cycles. Each CDR3 protein gets one entry after TCRdb re-called the 5' RACE reads with MiXCR. The sample includes roughly 1,100,000 distinct CDR3 sequences, about 23% of them seen just once. The CDR3 loop spans 11 amino acids. Germline lookup yields CDR1 DFQATT and CDR2 SNEGSKA (reference sequence). The V end was cut by 3 bases, the J end by 5 bases, with 7 bases between. These data were likewise used in another study, on T cells of mothers and their children.

The sample taken for sequencing was blood. The chain carries TRBV20-1 and TRBJ1-2, with D perhaps TRBD1 (6 bases). The receptor was derived from a girl aged 2 to 10 in good health. This chain's CDR3 is CSASQGYGYTF. The CDR3 region has the DNA TGCAGTGCTAGTCAGGGGTATGGCTACACCTTC.